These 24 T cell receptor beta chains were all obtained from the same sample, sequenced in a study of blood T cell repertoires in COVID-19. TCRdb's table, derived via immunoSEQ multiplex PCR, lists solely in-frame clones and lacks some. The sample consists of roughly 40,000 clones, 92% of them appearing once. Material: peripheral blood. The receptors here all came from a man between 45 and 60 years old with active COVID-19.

The CDR3 DNA reads as TGCGCCAGCAGCTTGGGACAGGGGACTAATGAAAAACTGTTTTTT. Translated, it gives CASSLGQGTNEKLFF. The V call is TRBV5-1, the J call TRBJ1-4; 8 bases agree with TRBD1. CDR3 length: 15 residues. The trim removed 0 bases at V and 2 bases at J, leaving 0 bases unmatched. CDR1 SGHRS and CDR2 YFSETQ come from the germline V gene.

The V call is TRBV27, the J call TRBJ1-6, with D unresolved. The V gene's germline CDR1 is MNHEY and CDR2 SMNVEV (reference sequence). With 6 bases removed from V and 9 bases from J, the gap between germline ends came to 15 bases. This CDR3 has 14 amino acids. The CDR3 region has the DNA TGTGCCAGCAGGTCCGGAGGATCGGCTTCACCCCTCCACTTT. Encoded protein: CASRSGGSASPLHF.

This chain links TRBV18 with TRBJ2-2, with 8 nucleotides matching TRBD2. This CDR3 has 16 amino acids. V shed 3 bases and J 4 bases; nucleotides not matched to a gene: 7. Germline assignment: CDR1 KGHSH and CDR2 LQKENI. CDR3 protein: CASSPRVAGSTGELFF. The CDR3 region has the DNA TGTGCCAGCTCACCGCGGGTAGCGGGAAGCACCGGGGAGCTGTTTTTT. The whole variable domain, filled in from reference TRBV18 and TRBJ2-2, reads NAGVMQNPRHLVRRRGQEARLRCSPMKGHSHVYWYRQLPEEGLKFMVYLQKENIIDESGMPKERFSAEFPKEGPSILRIQQVVRGDSAAYFCASSPRVAGSTGELFFGEGSRLTVL.

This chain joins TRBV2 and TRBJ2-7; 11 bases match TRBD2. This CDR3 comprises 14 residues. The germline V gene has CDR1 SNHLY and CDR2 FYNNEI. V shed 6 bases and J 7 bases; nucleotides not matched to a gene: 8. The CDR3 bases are TGTGCCAGCAGCCCGACTAGCGGGACGGGAGAGCAGTACTTC. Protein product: CASSPTSGTGEQYF.

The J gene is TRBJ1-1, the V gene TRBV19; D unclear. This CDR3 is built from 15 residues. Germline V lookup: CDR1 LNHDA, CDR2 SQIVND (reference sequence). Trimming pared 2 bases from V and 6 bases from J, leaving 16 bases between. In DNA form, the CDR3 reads TGTGCCAGTAGTATACGCCGGGGATCTAACTCTGAAGCTTTCTTT. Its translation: CASSIRRGSNSEAFF.

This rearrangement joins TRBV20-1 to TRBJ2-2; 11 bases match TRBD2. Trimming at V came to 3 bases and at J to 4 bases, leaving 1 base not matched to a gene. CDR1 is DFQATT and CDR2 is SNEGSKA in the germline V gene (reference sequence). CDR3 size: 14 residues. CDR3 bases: TGCAGTGCTAGTAGCGGGAGGGGCACCGGGGAGCTGTTTTTT. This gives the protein CSASSGRGTGELFF.

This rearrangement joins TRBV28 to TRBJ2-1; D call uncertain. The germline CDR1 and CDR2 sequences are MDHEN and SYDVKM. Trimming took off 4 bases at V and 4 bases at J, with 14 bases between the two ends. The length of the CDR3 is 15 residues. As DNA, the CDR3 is TGTGCCAGCAGTTACGACAAAGGTCGTTACAATGAGCAGTTCTTC. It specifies CASSYDKGRYNEQFF. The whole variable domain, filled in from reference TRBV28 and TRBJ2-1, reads DVKVTQSSRYLVKRTGEKVFLECVQDMDHENMFWYRQDPGLGLRLIYFSYDVKMKEKGDIPEGYSVSREKKERFSLILESASTNQTSMYLCASSYDKGRYNEQFFGPGTRLTVL.

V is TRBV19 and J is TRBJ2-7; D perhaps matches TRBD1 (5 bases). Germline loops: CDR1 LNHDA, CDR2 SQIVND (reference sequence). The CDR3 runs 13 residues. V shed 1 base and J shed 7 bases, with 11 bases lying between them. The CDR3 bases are TGTGCCAGTAGTATAGGGGGCAGCCGGGAGCAGTACTTC. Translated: CASSIGGSREQYF. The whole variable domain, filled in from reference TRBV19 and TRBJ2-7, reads DGGITQSPKYLFRKEGQNVTLSCEQNLNHDAMYWYRQDPGQGLRLIYYSQIVNDFQKGDIAEGYSVSREKKESFPLTVTSAQKNPTAFYLCASSIGGSREQYFGPGTRLTVT.

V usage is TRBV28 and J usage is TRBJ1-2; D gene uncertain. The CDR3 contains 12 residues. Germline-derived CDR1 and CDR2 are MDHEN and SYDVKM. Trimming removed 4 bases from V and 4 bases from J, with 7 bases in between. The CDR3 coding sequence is TGTGCCAGCAGTTCGCCCGGCTATGGCTACACCTTC. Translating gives CASSSPGYGYTF.

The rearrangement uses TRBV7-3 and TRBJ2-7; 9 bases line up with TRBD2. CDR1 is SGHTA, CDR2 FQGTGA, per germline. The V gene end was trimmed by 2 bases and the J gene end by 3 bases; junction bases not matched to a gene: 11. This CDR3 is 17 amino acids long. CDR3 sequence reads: CASSLLSSSGADYEQYF. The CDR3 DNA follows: TGTGCCAGCAGCTTACTTTCCTCTAGCGGGGCTGACTACGAGCAGTACTTC.

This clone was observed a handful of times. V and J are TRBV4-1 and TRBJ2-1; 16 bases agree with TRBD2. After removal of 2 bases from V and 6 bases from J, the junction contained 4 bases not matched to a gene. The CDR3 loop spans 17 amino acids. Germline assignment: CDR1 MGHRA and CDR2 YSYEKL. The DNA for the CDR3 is TGCGCCAGCAGCCAACCGGGACTAGCGGGAGGGATCAATGAGCAGTTCTTC. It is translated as CASSQPGLAGGINEQFF.

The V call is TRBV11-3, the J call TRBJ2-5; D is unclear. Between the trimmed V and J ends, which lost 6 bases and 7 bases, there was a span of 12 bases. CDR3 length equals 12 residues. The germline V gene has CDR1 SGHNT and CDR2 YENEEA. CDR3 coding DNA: TGTGCCAGCAGTGATACCGGCGGGACCCAGTACTTC. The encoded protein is CASSDTGGTQYF.

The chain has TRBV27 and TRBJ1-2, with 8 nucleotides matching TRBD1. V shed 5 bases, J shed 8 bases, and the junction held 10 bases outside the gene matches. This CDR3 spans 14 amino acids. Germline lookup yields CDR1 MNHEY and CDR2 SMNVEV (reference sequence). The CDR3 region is CASSPVDRVVGYTF. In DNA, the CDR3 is TGTGCCAGCAGTCCCGTGGACAGGGTCGTCGGCTACACCTTC.

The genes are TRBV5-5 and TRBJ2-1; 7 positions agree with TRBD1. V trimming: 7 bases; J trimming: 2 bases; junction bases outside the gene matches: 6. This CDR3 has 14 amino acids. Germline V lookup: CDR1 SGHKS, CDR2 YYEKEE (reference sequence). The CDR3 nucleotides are TGTGCCAGCTGGGTACAGGGGCCCTACAATGAGCAGTTCTTC. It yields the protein CASWVQGPYNEQFF.

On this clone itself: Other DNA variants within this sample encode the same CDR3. CDR3 bases: TGTGCCAGCAGCGTGCTAGCGGGAGCCTACAATGAGCAGTTCTTC. Translation gives CASSVLAGAYNEQFF. This chain links TRBV9 with TRBJ2-1; 10 bases are a match to TRBD2. In germline, CDR1 is SGDLS, CDR2 YYNGEE. Losses at the gene ends were 2 bases for V and 2 bases for J; bases not matched to a gene: 1. CDR3 size: 15 residues.

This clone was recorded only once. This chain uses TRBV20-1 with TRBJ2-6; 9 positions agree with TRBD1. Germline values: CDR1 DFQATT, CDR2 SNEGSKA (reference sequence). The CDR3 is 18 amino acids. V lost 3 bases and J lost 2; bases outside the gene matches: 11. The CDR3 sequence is CSASFRTGESTGANVLTF. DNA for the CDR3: TGCAGTGCTAGTTTCCGGACAGGGGAGTCTACTGGGGCCAACGTCCTGACTTTC.

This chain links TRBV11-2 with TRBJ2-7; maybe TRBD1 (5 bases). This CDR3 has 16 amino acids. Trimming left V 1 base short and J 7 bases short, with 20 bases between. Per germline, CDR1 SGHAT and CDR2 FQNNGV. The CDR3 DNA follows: TGTGCCAGCAGCTTAGGGATGGTGGCAGGGCCGAGGGAGCAGTACTTC. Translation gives CASSLGMVAGPREQYF.

For the CDR3, the DNA is TGCGCCAGCAGCGGGACTAGCGGGAGCCCCTCCTACAATGAGCAGTTCTTC. It is translated as CASSGTSGSPSYNEQFF. The chain uses TRBV10-2 and TRBJ2-1; 14 nucleotides line up with TRBD2. CDR3 length: 17 residues. V trimming: 6 bases; J trimming: 0 bases; junction bases outside the gene matches: 4. The V gene's germline CDR1 is WSHSY and CDR2 SAAADI.

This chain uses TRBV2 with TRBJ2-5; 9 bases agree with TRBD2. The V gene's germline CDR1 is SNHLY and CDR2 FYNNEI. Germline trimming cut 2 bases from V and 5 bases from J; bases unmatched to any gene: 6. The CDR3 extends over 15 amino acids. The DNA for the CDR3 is TGTGCCAGCAGTGAATTTAGCGGGAGTTTGGAGACCCAGTACTTC. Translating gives CASSEFSGSLETQYF.

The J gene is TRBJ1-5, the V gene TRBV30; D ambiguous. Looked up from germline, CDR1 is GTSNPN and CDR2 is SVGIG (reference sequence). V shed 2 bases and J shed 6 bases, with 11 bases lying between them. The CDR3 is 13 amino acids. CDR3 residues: CAWSLSAGQPQHF. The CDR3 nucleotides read TGTGCCTGGAGTTTAAGCGCGGGTCAGCCCCAGCATTTT. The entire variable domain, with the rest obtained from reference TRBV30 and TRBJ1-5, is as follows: SQTIHQWPATLVQPVGSPLSLECTVEGTSNPNLYWYRQAAGRGLQLLFYSVGIGQISSEVPQNLSASRPQDRQFILSSKKLLLSDSGFYLCAWSLSAGQPQHFGDGTRLSIL.

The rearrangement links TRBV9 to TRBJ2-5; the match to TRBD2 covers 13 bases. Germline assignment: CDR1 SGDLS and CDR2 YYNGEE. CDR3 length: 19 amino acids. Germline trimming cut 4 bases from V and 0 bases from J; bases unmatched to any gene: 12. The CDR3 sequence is CASSPRGRLAGGHQETQYF. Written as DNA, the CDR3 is TGTGCCAGCAGCCCACGGGGGAGACTAGCGGGAGGACACCAAGAGACCCAGTACTTC.

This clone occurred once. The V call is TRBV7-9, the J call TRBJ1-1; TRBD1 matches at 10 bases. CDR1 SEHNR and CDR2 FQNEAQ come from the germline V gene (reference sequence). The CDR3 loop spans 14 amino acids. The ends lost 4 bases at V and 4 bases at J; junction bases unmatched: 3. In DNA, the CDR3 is TGTGCCAGCAGCTCAGGACAGGGGGTCACTGAAGCTTTCTTT. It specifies CASSSGQGVTEAFF.

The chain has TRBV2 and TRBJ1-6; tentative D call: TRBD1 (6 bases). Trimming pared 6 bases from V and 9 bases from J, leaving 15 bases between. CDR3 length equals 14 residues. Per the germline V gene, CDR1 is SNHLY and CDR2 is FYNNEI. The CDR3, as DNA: TGTGCCAGCAGCCCCGGGGGGACAATTTCACCCCTCCACTTT. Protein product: CASSPGGTISPLHF. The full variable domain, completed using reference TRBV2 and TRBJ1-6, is EPEVTQTPSHQVTQMGQEVILRCVPISNHLYFYWYRQILGQKVEFLVSFYNNEISEKSEIFDDQFSVERPDGSNFTLKIRSTKLEDSAMYFCASSPGGTISPLHFGNGTRLTVT.

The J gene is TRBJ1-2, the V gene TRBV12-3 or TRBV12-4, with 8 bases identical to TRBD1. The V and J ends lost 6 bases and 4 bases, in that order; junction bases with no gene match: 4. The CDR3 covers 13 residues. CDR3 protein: CASSPGQVYGYTF. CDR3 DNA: TGTGCCAGCAGCCCGGGACAGGTCTATGGCTACACCTTC.